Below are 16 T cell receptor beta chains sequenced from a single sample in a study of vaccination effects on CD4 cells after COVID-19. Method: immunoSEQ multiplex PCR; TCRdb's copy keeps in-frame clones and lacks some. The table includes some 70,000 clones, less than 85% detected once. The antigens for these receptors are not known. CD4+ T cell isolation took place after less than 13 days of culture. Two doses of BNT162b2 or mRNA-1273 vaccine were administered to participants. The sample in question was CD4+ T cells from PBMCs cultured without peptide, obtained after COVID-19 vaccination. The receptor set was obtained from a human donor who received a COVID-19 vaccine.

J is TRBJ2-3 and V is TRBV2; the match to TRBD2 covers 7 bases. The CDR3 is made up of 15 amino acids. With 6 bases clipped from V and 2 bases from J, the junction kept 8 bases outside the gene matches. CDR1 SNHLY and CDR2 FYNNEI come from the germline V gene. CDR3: CASRPRDYPTDTQYF. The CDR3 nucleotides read TGTGCCAGCAGACCACGGGACTACCCCACAGATACGCAGTATTTT.

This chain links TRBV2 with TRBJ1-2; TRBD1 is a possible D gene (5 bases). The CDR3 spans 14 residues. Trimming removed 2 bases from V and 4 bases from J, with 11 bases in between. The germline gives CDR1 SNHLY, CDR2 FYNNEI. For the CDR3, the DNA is TGTGCCAGCAGTGAAACTCCAGGGACCTATGGCTACACCTTC. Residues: CASSETPGTYGYTF. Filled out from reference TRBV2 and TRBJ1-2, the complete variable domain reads EPEVTQTPSHQVTQMGQEVILRCVPISNHLYFYWYRQILGQKVEFLVSFYNNEISEKSEIFDDQFSVERPDGSNFTLKIRSTKLEDSAMYFCASSETPGTYGYTFGSGTRLTVV.

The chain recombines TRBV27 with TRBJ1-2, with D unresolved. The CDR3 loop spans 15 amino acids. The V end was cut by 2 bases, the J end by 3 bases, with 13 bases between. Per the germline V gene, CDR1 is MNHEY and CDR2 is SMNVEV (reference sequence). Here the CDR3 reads CASSLKAGPYYGYTF. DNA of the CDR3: TGTGCCAGCAGTTTAAAGGCAGGACCATACTATGGCTACACCTTC.

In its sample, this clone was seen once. CDR3 in amino acids: CASSMTGVRQPQHF. The CDR3 DNA is TGTGCCAGTAGTATGACAGGGGTTCGTCAGCCCCAGCATTTT. The chain joins TRBV19 to TRBJ1-5; 8 bases match TRBD1. Germline assignment: CDR1 LNHDA and CDR2 SQIVND (reference sequence). With 3 bases clipped from V and 6 bases from J, the junction kept 4 bases outside the gene matches. CDR3 length: 14 amino acids.

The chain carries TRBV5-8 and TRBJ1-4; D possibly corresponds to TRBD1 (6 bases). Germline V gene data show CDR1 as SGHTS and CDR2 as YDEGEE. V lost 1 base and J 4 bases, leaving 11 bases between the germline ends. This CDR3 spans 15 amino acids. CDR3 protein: CASSLRTAINEKLFF. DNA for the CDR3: TGTGCCAGCAGCTTGCGGACAGCCATTAATGAAAAACTGTTTTTT.

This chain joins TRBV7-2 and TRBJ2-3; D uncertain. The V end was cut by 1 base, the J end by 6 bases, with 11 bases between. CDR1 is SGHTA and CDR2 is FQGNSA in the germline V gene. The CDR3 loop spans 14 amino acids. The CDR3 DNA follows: TGTGCCAGCAGCTTAGACGCCTCCAGCGATACGCAGTATTTT. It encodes CASSLDASSDTQYF.

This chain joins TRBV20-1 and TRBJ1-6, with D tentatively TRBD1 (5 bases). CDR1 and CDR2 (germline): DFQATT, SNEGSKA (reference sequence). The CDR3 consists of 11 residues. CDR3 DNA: TGCAGGGCGGGGGGTGAATCACCCCTCCACTTT. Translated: CRAGGESPLHF.

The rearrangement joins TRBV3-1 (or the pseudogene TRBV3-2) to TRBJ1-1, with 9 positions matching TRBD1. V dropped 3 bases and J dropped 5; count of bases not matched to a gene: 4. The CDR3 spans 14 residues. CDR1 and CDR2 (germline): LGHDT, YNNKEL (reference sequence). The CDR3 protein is CASSQWTGDTEAFF. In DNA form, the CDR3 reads TGTGCCAGCAGCCAGTGGACAGGGGATACTGAAGCTTTCTTT.

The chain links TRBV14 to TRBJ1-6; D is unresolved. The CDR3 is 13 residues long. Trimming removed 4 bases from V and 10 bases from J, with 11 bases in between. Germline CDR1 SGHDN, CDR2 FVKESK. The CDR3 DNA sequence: TGTGCCAGCAGCCTGTTAAGAGGGTCACCCCTCCACTTT. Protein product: CASSLLRGSPLHF.

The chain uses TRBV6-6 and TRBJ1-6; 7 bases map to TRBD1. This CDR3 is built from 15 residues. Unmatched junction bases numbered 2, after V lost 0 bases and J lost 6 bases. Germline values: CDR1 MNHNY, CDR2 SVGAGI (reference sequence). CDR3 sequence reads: CASSYSAGGNSPLHF. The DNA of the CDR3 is TGTGCCAGCAGTTACTCGGCAGGGGGTAATTCACCCCTCCACTTT.

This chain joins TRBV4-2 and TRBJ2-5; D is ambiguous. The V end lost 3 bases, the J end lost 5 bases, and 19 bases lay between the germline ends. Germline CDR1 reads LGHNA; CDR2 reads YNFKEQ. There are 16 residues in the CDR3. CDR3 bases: TGTGCCAGCAGCCAGAAAATAGGACGGATCGGGGAGACCCAGTACTTC. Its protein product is CASSQKIGRIGETQYF.

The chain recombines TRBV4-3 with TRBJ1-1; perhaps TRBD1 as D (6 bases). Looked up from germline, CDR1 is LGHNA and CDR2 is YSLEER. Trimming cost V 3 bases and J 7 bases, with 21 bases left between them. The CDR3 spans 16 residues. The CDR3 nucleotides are TGCGCCAGCAGCCATTTGGGGGCTAGGGGTAAGGGTGAAGCTTTCTTT. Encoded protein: CASSHLGARGKGEAFF.

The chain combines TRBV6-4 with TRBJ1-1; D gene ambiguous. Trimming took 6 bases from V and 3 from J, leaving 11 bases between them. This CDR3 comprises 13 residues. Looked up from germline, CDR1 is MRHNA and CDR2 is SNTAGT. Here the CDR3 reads CASREDGYTEAFF. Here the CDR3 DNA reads TGTGCCAGCAGGGAAGACGGCTACACTGAAGCTTTCTTT.

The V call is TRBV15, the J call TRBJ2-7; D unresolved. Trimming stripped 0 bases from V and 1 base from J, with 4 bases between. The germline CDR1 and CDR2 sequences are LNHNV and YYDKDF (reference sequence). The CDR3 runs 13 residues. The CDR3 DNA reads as TGTGCCACCAGCAGAGATCCTTCCTACGAGCAGTACGTC. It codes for CATSRDPSYEQYV.

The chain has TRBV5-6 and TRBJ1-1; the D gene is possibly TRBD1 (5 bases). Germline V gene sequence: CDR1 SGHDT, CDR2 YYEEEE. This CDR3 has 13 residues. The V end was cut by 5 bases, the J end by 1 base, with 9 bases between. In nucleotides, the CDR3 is TGTGCCAGCAGGAAGGGGACGAACACTGAAGCTTTCTTT. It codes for CASRKGTNTEAFF.

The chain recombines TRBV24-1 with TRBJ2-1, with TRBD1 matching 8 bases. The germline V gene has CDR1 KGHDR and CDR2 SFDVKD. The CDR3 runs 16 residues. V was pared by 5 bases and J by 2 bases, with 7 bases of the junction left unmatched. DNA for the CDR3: TGTGCCACCAGTGCCTATGGACAGGGTCCCTACAATGAGCAGTTCTTC. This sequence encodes CATSAYGQGPYNEQFF.